This TCR beta chain was captured by sequencing in a study of blood T cell repertoires in COVID-19. On the study more broadly: Donors in the United States, Italy and Spain gave samples during acute or convalescent COVID-19. From T cells, B-cell-depleted T cells, or PBMCs came the material, which was cDNA or gDNA.

CDR3 size: 14 residues. Per the germline V gene, CDR1 is MNHEY and CDR2 is SVGAGI. Trimming took 6 bases from V and 2 from J, leaving 14 bases between them. Methods used by the authors: Estimated nucleated cell counts came from reference gene primer amplification. The data were produced by immunoSEQ multiplex PCR, yet TCRdb's version contains in-frame clones alone and is incomplete. The V and J calls and clone size come from that table; D and trimming were worked out from the DNA. This table holds approximately 320,000 clones, roughly 85% found once. The chain links TRBV6-5 to TRBJ2-7, with D possibly TRBD2 on 7 matching bases. Sequenced sample: peripheral blood. The TCR originated in a human donor in a cohort sampled during active COVID-19. CDR3 nucleotides: TGTGCCAGCAGATCCCTGGGGGGGCCCTACGAGCAGTACTTC. It is translated as CASRSLGGPYEQYF.